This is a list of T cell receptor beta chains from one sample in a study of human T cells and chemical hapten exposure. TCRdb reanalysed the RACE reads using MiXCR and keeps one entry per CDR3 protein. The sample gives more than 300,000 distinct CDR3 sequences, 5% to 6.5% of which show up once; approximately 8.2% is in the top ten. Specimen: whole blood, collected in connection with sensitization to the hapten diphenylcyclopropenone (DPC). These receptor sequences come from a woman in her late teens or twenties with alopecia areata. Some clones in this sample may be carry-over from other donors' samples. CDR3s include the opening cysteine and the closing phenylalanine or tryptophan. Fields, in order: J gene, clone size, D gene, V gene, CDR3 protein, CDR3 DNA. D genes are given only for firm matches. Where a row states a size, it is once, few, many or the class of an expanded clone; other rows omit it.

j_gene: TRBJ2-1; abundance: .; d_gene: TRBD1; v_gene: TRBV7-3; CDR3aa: CASSTDRDGEQFF; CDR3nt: TGTGCCAGCAGCACGGACAGGGACGGTGAGCAGTTCTTC
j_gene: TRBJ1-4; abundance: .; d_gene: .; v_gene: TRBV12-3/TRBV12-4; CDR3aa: CASASGTPEKLFF; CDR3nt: TGTGCCAGCGCGTCCGGGACACCTGAAAAACTGTTTTTT
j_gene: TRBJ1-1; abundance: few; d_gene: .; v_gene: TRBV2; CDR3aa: CASNTDRLNTEAFF; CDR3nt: TGTGCCAGCAATACGGACAGACTGAACACTGAAGCTTTCTTT
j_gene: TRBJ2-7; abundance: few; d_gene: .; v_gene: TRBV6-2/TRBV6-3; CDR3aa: CASRPGHLSSAEQYF; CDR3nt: TGTGCCAGCAGACCGGGACACCTATCCTCAGCCGAGCAGTACTTC
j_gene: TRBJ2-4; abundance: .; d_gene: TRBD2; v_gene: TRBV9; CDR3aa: CASSPSPSGQNIQYF; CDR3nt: TGTGCCAGCAGCCCCTCCCCTAGCGGTCAAAACATTCAGTACTTC
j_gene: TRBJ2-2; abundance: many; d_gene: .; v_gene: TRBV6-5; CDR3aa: CASSTSPGWNTGELFF; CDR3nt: TGTGCCAGCAGTACCTCCCCAGGGTGGAACACCGGGGAGCTGTTTTTT
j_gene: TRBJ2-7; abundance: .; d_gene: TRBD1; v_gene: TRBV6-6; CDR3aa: CASSKGQPYEQYF; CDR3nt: TGTGCCAGCAGTAAGGGACAGCCTTACGAGCAGTACTTC
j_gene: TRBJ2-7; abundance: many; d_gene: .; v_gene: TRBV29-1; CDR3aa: CSVEFPYQSYEQYF; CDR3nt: TGCAGCGTTGAATTCCCTTATCAGAGCTACGAGCAGTACTTC
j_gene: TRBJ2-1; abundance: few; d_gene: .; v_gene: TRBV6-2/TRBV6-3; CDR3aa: CASSLRRYEQFF; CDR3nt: TGTGCCAGCAGCCTCCGGAGGTATGAGCAGTTCTTC
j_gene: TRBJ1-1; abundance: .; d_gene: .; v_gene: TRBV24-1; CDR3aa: CATSDANTEAFF; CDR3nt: TGTGCCACCAGTGATGCGAACACTGAAGCTTTCTTT
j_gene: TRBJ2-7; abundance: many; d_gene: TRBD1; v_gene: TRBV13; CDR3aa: CASSPEGQGHYEQYF; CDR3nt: TGTGCCAGCAGCCCAGAGGGACAGGGCCACTACGAGCAGTACTTC
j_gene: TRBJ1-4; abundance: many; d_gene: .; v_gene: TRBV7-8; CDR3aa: CASSLGMGHEKLFF; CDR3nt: TGTGCCAGCAGCTTAGGGATGGGGCATGAAAAACTGTTTTTT
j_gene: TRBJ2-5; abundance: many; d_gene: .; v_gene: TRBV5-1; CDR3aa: CASADPYGHHQETQYF; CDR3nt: TGCGCCAGCGCCGATCCATATGGACACCACCAAGAGACCCAGTACTTC
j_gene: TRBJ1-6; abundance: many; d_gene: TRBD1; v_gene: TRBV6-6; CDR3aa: CASGYDRDSPLHF; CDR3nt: TGTGCCAGCGGCTATGACAGGGATTCACCCCTCCACTTT
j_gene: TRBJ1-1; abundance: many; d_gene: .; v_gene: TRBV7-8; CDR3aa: CASSWAWPGTEAFF; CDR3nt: TGTGCCAGCAGCTGGGCTTGGCCGGGCACTGAAGCTTTCTTT